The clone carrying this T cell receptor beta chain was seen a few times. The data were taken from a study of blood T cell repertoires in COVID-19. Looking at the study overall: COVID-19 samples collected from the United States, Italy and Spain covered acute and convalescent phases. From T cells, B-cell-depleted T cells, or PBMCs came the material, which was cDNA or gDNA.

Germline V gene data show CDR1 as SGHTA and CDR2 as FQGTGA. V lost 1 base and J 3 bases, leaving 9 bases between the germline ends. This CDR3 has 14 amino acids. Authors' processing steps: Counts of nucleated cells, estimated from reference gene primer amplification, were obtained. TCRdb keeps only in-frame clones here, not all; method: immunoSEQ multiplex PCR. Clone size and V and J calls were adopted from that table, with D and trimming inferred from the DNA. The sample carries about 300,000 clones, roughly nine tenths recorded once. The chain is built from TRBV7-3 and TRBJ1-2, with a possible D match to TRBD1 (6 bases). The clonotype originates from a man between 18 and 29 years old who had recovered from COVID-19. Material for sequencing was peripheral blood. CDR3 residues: CASSLNRDHYGYTF. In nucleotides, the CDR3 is TGTGCCAGCAGCTTAAACAGGGACCACTATGGCTACACCTTC.